Given below is one T cell receptor (beta chain) in context. Antigen: not known. Only in-frame clones appear in the TCRdb table, and some are missing; sequencing was by immunoSEQ multiplex PCR. The data hold about 33,000 clones, with 70% to 85% observed a single time. V lost 3 bases, J lost 7 bases, and 7 bases lay in between. The CDR3 totals 12 residues. The germline gives CDR1 GTSNPN, CDR2 SVGIG (reference sequence). This specimen comes from a study of T cells in narcolepsy. Study as a whole: Enrolled donors included narcolepsy type 1 or type 2 patients and healthy controls. General observations from the study: Comparing one patient's CSF and blood CD4+ clonotypes highlighted HCRT- and TRIB2-specific autoreactive clonotypes. Reportedly, autoreactive clonotypes were serially detected in patients' blood but not controls'. Some memory CD4+ repertoires had no autoreactive clone sequences.

The TCR comes from a human donor with narcolepsy. The sequencing input was CD45RA- memory CD4+ T cells from PBMCs. This chain uses TRBV30 with TRBJ1-6; tentative D call: TRBD1 (5 bases). For the CDR3, the DNA is TGTGCCTGGAGCCAGGGAAATTCACCCCTCCACTTT. Translated: CAWSQGNSPLHF.